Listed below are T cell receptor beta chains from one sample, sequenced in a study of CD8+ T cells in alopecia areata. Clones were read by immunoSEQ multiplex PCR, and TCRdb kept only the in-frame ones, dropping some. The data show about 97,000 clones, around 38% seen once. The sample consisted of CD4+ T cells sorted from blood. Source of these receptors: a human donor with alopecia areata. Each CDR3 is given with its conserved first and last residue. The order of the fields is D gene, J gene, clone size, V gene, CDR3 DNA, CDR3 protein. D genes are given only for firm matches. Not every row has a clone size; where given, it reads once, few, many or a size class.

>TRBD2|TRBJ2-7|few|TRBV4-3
TGCGCCAGCAGCCAGCAGCGGGGGTCCTACGAGCAGTACTTC
CASSQQRGSYEQYF
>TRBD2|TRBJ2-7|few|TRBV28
TGTGCCAGCAGTTTTGGGACTAGCGGAATTTTTTACGAGCAGTACTTC
CASSFGTSGIFYEQYF
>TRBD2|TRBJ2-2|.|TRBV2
TGTGCCAGCAGTGAACGGGCCAGCGGGATCACCGGGGAGCTGTTTTTT
CASSERASGITGELFF
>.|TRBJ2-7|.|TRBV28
TGTGCCAGCAGTTCAGGAGGGGCACCCTCCTACGAGCAGTACTTC
CASSSGGAPSYEQYF
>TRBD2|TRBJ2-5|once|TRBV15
TGTGCCACCAGCCAACTAGCGGGAGGAGAGACCCAGTACTTC
CATSQLAGGETQYF
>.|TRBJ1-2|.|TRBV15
TGTGCCACCAGCAGAGATCTCGCGACCAAAGGCCAAGGCTACACCTTC
CATSRDLATKGQGYTF
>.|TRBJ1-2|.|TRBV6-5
TGTGCCAGCAGATCACTAGGGACCCGCTATGGCTACACCTTC
CASRSLGTRYGYTF
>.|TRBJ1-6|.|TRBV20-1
TGCAGTGCCGGACAGTGGGCACCCCTCCACTTT
CSAGQWAPLHF
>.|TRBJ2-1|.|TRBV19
TGTGCCAGTAGTACCCTAATGAAGCAGTTCTTC
CASSTLMKQFF
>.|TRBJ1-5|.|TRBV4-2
TGTGCCAGCAGCCAAGGTGCACATCTGGAGCCCCAGCATTTT
CASSQGAHLEPQHF
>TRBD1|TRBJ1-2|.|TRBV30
TGTGCCTCCCCCCCCGAAGGGGGCCCCTATGGCTACACCTTC
CASPPEGGPYGYTF
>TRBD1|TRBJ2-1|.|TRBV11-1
TGTGCCAGCAGCTCTTGGACAGGCTCCTACAATGAGCAGTTCTTC
CASSSWTGSYNEQFF
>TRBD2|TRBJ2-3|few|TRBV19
TGTGCCAGCCATCTAGCGGGAAGCACAGATACGCAGTATTTT
CASHLAGSTDTQYF
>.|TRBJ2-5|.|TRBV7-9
TGTGCCAGCAGCCGCGGACAGTATGAGACCCAGTACTTC
CASSRGQYETQYF
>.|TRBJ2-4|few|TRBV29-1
TGCAGCGCACTGAGGGCCAAAAACATTCAGTACTTC
CSALRAKNIQYF
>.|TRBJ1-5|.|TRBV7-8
TGTGCCAGCAGCCCCGGGACTTTTACGGACGGTCAGCCCCAGCATTTT
CASSPGTFTDGQPQHF
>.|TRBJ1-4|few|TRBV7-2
TGTGCCAGCAGCTTACAGCGGACAGCAACTAATGAAAAACTGTTTTTT
CASSLQRTATNEKLFF
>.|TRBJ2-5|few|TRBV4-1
TGCGCCAGCAGCCAAGATAAGGCGTTAGCCCAGTACTTC
CASSQDKALAQYF
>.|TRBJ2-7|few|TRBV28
TGTGCCAGCAGTTTGGTTTTCCCGGACGAGCAGTACTTC
CASSLVFPDEQYF
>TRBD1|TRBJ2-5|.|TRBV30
TGTGCCTGGAGTCCACCACGACGGACAGGGGCAGGGGAGACCCAGTACTTC
CAWSPPRRTGAGETQYF
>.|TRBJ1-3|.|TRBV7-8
TGTGCCAGCAGCTTAGGTGACAGATCTGGAAACACCATATATTTT
CASSLGDRSGNTIYF
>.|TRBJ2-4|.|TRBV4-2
TGTGCCAGCAGCCGAAGCATCGGGGAGGAGGTGAACATTCAGTACTTC
CASSRSIGEEVNIQYF
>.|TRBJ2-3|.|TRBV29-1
TGCAGCGTTCTAGCCAACTTCCCCACAGATACGCAGTATTTT
CSVLANFPTDTQYF
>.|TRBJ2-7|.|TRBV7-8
TGTGCCAGCAGCTTAAGATTTACTGCTAGCTCCTACGAGCAGTACTTC
CASSLRFTASSYEQYF
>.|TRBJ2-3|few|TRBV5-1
TGCGCCAGCAGGATGCCGCTCCGGGAGGGACAGTCGAGCTGGGGCACAGATACGCAGTATTTT
CASRMPLREGQSSWGTDTQYF
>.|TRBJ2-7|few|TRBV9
TGTGCCAGCAGCGCGAGCAGGGCGCCCTACGAGCAGTACTTC
CASSASRAPYEQYF
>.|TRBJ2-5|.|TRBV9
TGTGCCAGCAGCGTAGAGGGAGAGACCCAGTACTTC
CASSVEGETQYF
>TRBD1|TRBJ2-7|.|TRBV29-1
TGCAGCGTTGAGGGACAGGGAATGTACGAGCAGTACTTC
CSVEGQGMYEQYF
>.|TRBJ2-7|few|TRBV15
TGTGCCACCAGCAGGAACAGGGAACCCTCCTACGAGCAGTACTTC
CATSRNREPSYEQYF
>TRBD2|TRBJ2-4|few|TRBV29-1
TGCAGCGTTGAACCGGGAGGCGAAAACATTCAGTACTTC
CSVEPGGENIQYF
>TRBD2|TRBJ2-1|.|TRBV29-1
TGCAGCGTTGAAGGGGGGACTAGCGGGAGCGGTGAGCAGTTCTTC
CSVEGGTSGSGEQFF
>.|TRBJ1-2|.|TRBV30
TGTGCCTGGAGTGTAACAGGGTATGGCTACACCTTC
CAWSVTGYGYTF
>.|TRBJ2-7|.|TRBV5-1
TGCGCCAGCAGCTTGGCCGCGACGGAGAACGAGCAGTACTTC
CASSLAATENEQYF
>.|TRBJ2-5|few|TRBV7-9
TGTGCCAGCAGCTTTACTAGCTCCACCGAGACCCAGTACTTC
CASSFTSSTETQYF
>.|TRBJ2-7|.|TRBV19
TGTGCCAGTACCATTGGGGCGGCCGGCTCCTACGAGCAGTACTTC
CASTIGAAGSYEQYF